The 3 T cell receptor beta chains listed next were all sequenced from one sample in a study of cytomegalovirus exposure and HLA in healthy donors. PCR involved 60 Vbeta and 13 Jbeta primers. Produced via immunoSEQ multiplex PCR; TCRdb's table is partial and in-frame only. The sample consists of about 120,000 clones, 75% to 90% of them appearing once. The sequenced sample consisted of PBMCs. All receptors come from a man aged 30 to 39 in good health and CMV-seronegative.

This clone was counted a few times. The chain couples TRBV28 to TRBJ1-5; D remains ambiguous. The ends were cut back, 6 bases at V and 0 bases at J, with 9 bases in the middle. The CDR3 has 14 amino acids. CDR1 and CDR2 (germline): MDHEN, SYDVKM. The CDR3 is CASRPGNSNQPQHF. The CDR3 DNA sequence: TGTGCCAGCAGGCCGGGGAATAGCAATCAGCCCCAGCATTTT.

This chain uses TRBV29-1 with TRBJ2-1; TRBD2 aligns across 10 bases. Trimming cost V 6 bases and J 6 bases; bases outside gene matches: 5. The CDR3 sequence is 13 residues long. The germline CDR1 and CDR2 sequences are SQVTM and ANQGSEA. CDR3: CSVLGLASNEQFF. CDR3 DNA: TGCAGCGTGCTGGGACTAGCGTCCAATGAGCAGTTCTTC.

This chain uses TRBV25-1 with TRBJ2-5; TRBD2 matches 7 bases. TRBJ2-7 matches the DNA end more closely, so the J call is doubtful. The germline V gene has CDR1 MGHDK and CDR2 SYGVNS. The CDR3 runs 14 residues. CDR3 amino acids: CASSGAGTTYEQYF. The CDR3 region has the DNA TGTGCCAGCTCCGGGGCAGGGACTACCTACGAGCAGTACTTC.